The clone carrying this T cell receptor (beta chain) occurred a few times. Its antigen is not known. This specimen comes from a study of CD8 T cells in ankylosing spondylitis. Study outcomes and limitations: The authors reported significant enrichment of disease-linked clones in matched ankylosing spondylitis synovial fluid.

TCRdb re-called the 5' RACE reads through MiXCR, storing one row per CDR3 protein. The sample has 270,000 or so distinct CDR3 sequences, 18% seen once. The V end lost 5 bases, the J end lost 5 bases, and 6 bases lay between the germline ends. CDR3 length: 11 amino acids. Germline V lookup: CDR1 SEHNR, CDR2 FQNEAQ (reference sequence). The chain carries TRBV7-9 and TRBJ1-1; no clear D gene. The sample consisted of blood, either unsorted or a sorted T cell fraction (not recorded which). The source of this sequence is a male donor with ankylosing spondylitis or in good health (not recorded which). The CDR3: CASSPETEAFF. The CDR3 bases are TGTGCCAGCAGCCCGGAAACTGAAGCTTTCTTT.